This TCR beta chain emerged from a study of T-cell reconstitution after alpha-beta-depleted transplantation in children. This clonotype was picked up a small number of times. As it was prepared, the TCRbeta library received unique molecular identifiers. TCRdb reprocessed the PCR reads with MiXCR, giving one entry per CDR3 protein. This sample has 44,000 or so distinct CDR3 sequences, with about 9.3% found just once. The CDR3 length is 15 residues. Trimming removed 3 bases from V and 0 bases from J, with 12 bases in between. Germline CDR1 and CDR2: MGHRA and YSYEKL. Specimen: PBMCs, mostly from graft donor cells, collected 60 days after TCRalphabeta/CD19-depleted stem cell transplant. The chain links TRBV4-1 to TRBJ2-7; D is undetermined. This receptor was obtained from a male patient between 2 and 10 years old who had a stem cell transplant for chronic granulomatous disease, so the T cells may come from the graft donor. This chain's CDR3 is CASSHRGSSSYEQYF. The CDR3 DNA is TGCGCCAGCAGCCACCGCGGCTCAAGCTCCTACGAGCAGTACTTC.